These 8 T cell receptor beta chains came from one sample sequenced in a study of T cells after yellow fever vaccination. TCRdb re-derived calls from the 5' RACE reads in MiXCR, one entry per CDR3 protein. The repertoire consists of 300,000 to 400,000 distinct CDR3 sequences, with 7.5% to 9% occurring once and the leading ten covering about 20%. The sample was PBMCs, taken on the day of the first yellow fever vaccination. These receptors came from a man between 18 and 29 years old who received the YFV17D yellow fever vaccine.

The chain joins TRBV28 to TRBJ2-2; TRBD1 aligns across 8 bases. The junction had 8 bases not matched to a gene; V was cut back by 3 bases and J by 5 bases. Germline CDR1 MDHEN, CDR2 SYDVKM. The CDR3 length is 16 residues. CDR3 sequence (DNA): TGTGCCAGCAGTTTTGGCAGGGGGCTTCCGACCGGGGAGCTGTTTTTT. Protein product: CASSFGRGLPTGELFF.

This clonotype has more than one count but fewer than ten. This chain joins TRBV5-1 and TRBJ2-5; unclear D gene. Trimming took 0 bases from V and 3 from J, leaving 6 bases between them. There are 13 residues in the CDR3. Germline CDR1 SGHRS, CDR2 YFSETQ. For the CDR3, the DNA is TGCGCCAGCAGCTTGGAGGGAAAAGAGACCCAGTACTTC. Translated: CASSLEGKETQYF.

This clonotype was recorded many times. V is TRBV6-5 and J is TRBJ1-1; 8 nucleotides agree with TRBD1. The germline V gene has CDR1 MNHEY and CDR2 SVGAGI. This CDR3 spans 13 amino acids. The junction had 7 bases not matched to a gene; V was cut back by 6 bases and J by 7 bases. The CDR3 reads CASSYNRGNEAFF. In DNA form, the CDR3 reads TGTGCCAGCAGCTACAACAGGGGGAATGAAGCTTTCTTT.

This clonotype occurred a few times. This chain joins TRBV5-5 and TRBJ1-2; D gene unclear. The CDR3 loop spans 12 amino acids. Germline V gene data show CDR1 as SGHKS and CDR2 as YYEKEE (reference sequence). Trimming stripped 7 bases from V and 4 bases from J, with 11 bases between. CDR3 DNA: TGTGCCAGCGGTCCAGGCGGCTATGGCTACACCTTC. Amino acid sequence: CASGPGGYGYTF.

This clonotype was detected only a few times. The chain is built from TRBV2 and TRBJ2-7, with TRBD1 identical over 9 bases. The CDR3 runs 13 residues. The V and J ends lost 7 bases and 2 bases, in that order; junction bases with no gene match: 3. The V gene's germline CDR1 is SNHLY and CDR2 FYNNEI. Here the CDR3 reads CASKTGGPYEQYV. For the CDR3, the DNA is TGTGCCAGCAAGACAGGGGGGCCCTACGAGCAGTACGTC.

This clonotype has only a few counts. The V gene is TRBV5-6, the J gene TRBJ2-1; TRBD1 might be the D (5 bases). The CDR3 is made up of 14 amino acids. Germline values: CDR1 SGHDT, CDR2 YYEEEE. V lost 1 base, J lost 8 bases, and 13 bases lay in between. CDR3 DNA sequence: TGTGCCAGCAGCTTGATCACAGGCCGGGATGAGCAGTTCTTC. Encoded protein: CASSLITGRDEQFF.

This clonotype was recorded a few times. The chain uses TRBV6-2 or TRBV6-3 and TRBJ1-3, with 7 bases that match TRBD1. Germline CDR1 reads MNHEY; CDR2 reads SVGEGT. This CDR3 has 16 residues. V lost 5 bases and J lost 3; bases outside the gene matches: 10. CDR3 sequence (DNA): TGTGCCAGCAGTCGACCGACAGGGATCGGTGGAAACACCATATATTTT. Its protein is CASSRPTGIGGNTIYF.

The sample holds a few counts of this clonotype. This rearrangement joins TRBV5-1 to TRBJ2-7, with 9 bases aligning to TRBD1. Germline V gene sequence: CDR1 SGHRS, CDR2 YFSETQ. The length of the CDR3 is 16 residues. Trimming at V came to 0 bases and at J to 0 bases, leaving 4 bases not matched to a gene. Here the CDR3 DNA reads TGCGCCAGCAGCTTGGCCGGGACAGGGTACTCCTACGAGCAGTACTTC. Its translation: CASSLAGTGYSYEQYF.